This T cell receptor beta chain emerged from a study of blood T cells in healthy people across ages. As to this clonotype: Its target is not known. This sequence may be a read error, since a much larger clone differs from it by one base.

A second PCR, run for 7 to 11 cycles, used a sample-barcoded 5' primer plus a J-beta primer mix. All cDNA molecules were each tagged by a template-switch adaptor with 12 random nucleotides. MiXCR, run by TCRdb on the 5' RACE reads, gives a single entry per CDR3 protein. Counted here are more than 800,000 distinct CDR3 sequences, around 28% occurring once; the ten biggest clones make up 17%. Germline CDR1 and CDR2: LNHNV and YYDKDF (reference sequence). The CDR3 spans 16 residues. V was pared by 8 bases and J by 8 bases, with 18 bases of the junction left unmatched. Study-wide results and limits: Higher diversity and more naive CD4+ cells were features of long-lived donors, compared to aged donors. From one million sequenced T cells, diversity estimates were lower bounds.

The chain links TRBV15 to TRBJ2-1, with 7 bases that match TRBD2. The receptor was isolated from a woman older than 75 in good health. Sequencing was carried out using blood. In nucleotides, the CDR3 is TGTGCCACCTGCCATAGACCGCGGGGGAGCAGGGATGAGCAGTTCTTC. The encoded protein is CATCHRPRGSRDEQFF.